The TCR beta chain under discussion was sequenced for a study of shared clonotypes between healthy human individuals. Study-level background: Per-donor plates numbered three CD4 naive, three CD4 memory, two CD8 naive and one CD8 memory. Whole-study results and caveats: Exclusively blood specimens were collected; tissue repertoires likely differ. The generation probabilities recorded for non-shared clonotypes fell below those of clonotypes shared by all four donors.

The study drew all its donors from Caucasian adults living in Nashville, Tennessee. As to this clone: Its target is unknown.

Sequencing used immunoSEQ multiplex PCR; TCRdb keeps in-frame clones, though not all of them. The sample carries about 2.3 million clones, around 93% recorded once. The V segment lost 2 bases and the J segment 3 bases; nucleotides outside the gene matches: 10. The CDR3 has 17 residues. Germline V CDR1 and CDR2: SGHAT, FQNNGV. The sequenced sample consisted of naive CD4+ T cells from PBMCs. Regarding subset: CD45RA+ positively selected. This clonotype was obtained from a young man in good health. Some clones in this sample may be carry-over from other donors' samples. The chain is built from TRBV11-2 and TRBJ2-7, with 10 bases fitting TRBD2. The CDR3 DNA follows: TGTGCCAGCAGCTTACAAACTAGCGGGATCCCGCTCTACGAGCAGTACTTC. Translated: CASSLQTSGIPLYEQYF.